This T cell receptor beta chain comes out of a study of cytomegalovirus exposure and HLA in healthy donors (dated by TCRdb to the late 2010s). With respect to the entire study: According to an earlier analysis of several hundred of the donors, 150 million to 200 million T cells yielded over 90 million unique TCR beta sequences and approximately 280 Gb of sequence data. Roughly 5 DR-DQ haplotypes were treated as single units for association and clustering because of strong linkage in the cohort. The study aimed to test whether signatures of past pathogen exposure could be identified by cataloging public T cell receptors. The genetic ancestry cluster associated with self-reported Caucasian donors included approximately 85% of the roughly 400 genotyped donors. All discovery cohort repertoires had been generated using a single sequencing platform. Among 398 genotyped donors of the cohort, an average of around 240,000 unique TCR beta nucleotide sequences was sequenced per donor, of which about 18% were non-productive. Alongside the repertoire data, information on donor age, sex, ethnicity and CMV serostatus was compiled. High-throughput TCR immunosequencing, statistical association of individual TCRs with disease status, and machine learning were combined to predict cytomegalovirus infection status. Typing coverage differed by locus: A, B, C, DRB1 and DQB1 were typed in about 629-640 donors, DQA1 in roughly 510, DPA1 in 600 to 610, and DPB1 in roughly 450. To decide whether each TCR beta V gene segment behaved as functional or pseudogenic, an earlier analysis of some 580 of the donors relied on high-throughput TCR beta sequencing. In a later analysis, previously published TCR beta repertoires from some 640 donors were re-analyzed and high-resolution HLA genotyping was added so that TCR occurrence patterns could be studied. A separate validation cohort of approximately 120 different subjects was used in addition to the roughly 720-subject first cohort. Both class I and class II loci were covered by HLA typing, at four-digit resolution. A later genetic analysis used genome-wide SNP genotypes for about three fifths of the roughly 700 donors, treating that subset as a discovery cohort. Using immunosequencing, the study profiled T cell repertoires from 500 to 800 subjects and related those repertoires to cytomegalovirus serostatus. In the later analysis, no new phenotypic data were used to find candidate immune exposures; instead, reliance was placed on TCR beta sequences and their occurrence across donors. About 310 gigabases of sequencing data and approximately 85 million unique TCR sequences were included in an early release covering around 650 HLA-typed donors.

Of note for this clone: Its antigen specificity is not known. Nothing much larger sits one base from this clone, and base qualities are not available.

The library was built by means of the immunoSEQ multiplex PCR assay. The multiplex PCR relied on a mix of 60 forward primers for TCR Vbeta segments and 13 reverse primers for TCR Jbeta segments. The CDR3 region of rearranged TCR beta genes was amplified from genomic DNA with a multiplex PCR assay. Amplified TCR beta libraries were sequenced as 87-base-pair reads on the Illumina HiSeq System. In the original analysis: A later analysis tallied tens of millions of unique TCR beta chains across the 610 or so repertoires, and about 12 million of those chains were shared by two or more donors. Raw reads were error-corrected and collapsed into unique sequences by a nearest-neighbor algorithm in which closely related sequences were merged to remove PCR and sequencing errors. CDR3 sequences were aligned to IMGT reference sequences to assign V, D and J gene segments. Each retained sequence needed at least a six-nucleotide match to both a V gene segment and a J gene segment. A rearrangement was called productive if the CDR3 had no stop codons and remained in frame with V and J, and every other rearrangement was called non-productive. Following IMGT convention, CDR3 was defined as the stretch from the second conserved V-encoded cysteine to the conserved J-encoded phenylalanine. The earlier analysis of some 540 of the donors excluded any sequence lacking an unambiguous match to a single V gene segment. An earlier analysis of approximately 590 of the donors classified V segments as functional when productive rearrangements were above 56.7% and as segregating when the standard deviation between donors was above 5%. To diagnose cytomegalovirus status from the catalog of TCR beta chain sequences, a statistical classification framework was built. In a later analysis, V and J genes were assigned by comparing TCR nucleotide sequences against IMGT/GENE-DB human TR gene sequences. A later analysis assigned CDR3 sequences and most-parsimonious VDJ recombination scenarios with the TCRdist pipeline. In a later analysis, each TCR beta chain was defined by its CDR3 amino acid sequence together with its V-gene family, and reads lacking a unique V-gene family were excluded. A later analysis removed 550 to 700 highly shared, low-generation-probability nucleotide sequences to deal with suspected cross-contamination and a sequencing artifact. A later analysis calculated a clonal expansion index for each public chain from normalized within-repertoire ranks of inferred template counts. In a later analysis, generation probabilities were computed with a VDJ recombination model fitted to out-of-frame rearrangements, and the resulting probabilities were checked against IGoR. In a later analysis, TCR-TCR, TCR-HLA and TCR-CMV co-occurrence was scored with hypergeometric tests, and a repertoire-size bias correction was applied to TCR pairs. To estimate false discovery rates, a later analysis permuted the HLA or CMV assignments 20 times. In a later analysis, co-occurring TCRs were grouped using DBSCAN, and TCRdist sequence similarity was added for clustering within HLA-allele-positive subsets. Repertoires with fewer than 30,000 or more than 120,000 public chains were left out of co-occurrence clustering, as were about five repertoires with anomalous nucleotide sharing. The table was pulled from immuneACCESS by TCRdb, which kept in-frame rearrangements only. Such tables lose some clones; where checked, under half of the loss comes from unresolved V genes, and the rest has no known cause. That table gives V, J and clone size, and the DNA gave D and trimming. The sample contains approximately 130,000 clones, 83% of them found a single time. The ten largest clones capture around 1.2% of the sample.

The cohort comprised more than 550 healthy bone marrow donors. All cohort members were sampled while nominally healthy, although unrecorded immune exposures were likely present. The donor tested CMV seronegative and was one of the 352 seronegative cohort members. Every donor gave a peripheral blood sample, and the peripheral blood mononuclear cells from that sample were used for TCR beta sequencing. Genomic DNA extraction from the blood cell samples was performed with the Qiagen DNeasy Blood Extraction Kit. There are 13 amino acids in the CDR3, from cysteine to phenylalanine inclusive. The read is trimmed to its CDR3 DNA, 39 bases read in frame from base 1. Deletion took 5 bases off V and 5 bases off J, with a span of 10 bases between the germline ends. As encoded in the germline V gene (reference sequence), CDR1 is SGHNT while CDR2 is YYREEE. The research as a whole found: In an earlier analysis of 450 to 750 of the donors, most TCR beta V segments appeared in productive rearrangements about 87% or about 30% of the time, broadly matching IMGT annotations. The classifier was reported to diagnose cytomegalovirus status with high specificity and sensitivity in both the original and validation cohorts. Because HLA typing was missing for some donors at each locus, association tests included only the typed subset. A later genetic analysis reported fewer N-insertions in productive TCRs among donors in an Asian-associated ancestry cluster than the approximately 670-donor mean. Across donors, most TCR sequences were observed very rarely, whereas some public TCRs were present in many individuals. For the cohort, immune exposure information was limited to CMV serostatus. A further reported finding was that TCR beta sequences accurately predicted the HLA-A and HLA-B alleles for most subjects in the first cohort. A later analysis associated roughly 17,000 TCR beta sequences with specific HLA alleles at a false discovery rate of 0.05. Because the 87-base-pair reads could not distinguish some IMGT-functional V segments, including TRBV6-2 and TRBV6-3, those segments were excluded. When HLA alleles, especially DR and DQ, strongly co-occurred, TCR associations were difficult to assign to individual alleles. Because counts were too low, about 18 rarely observed V segments, including chromosome 9 orphons, were excluded from the earlier analysis of 587 of the donors. A later analysis found that most CMV-associated TCR beta chains appeared HLA-restricted, with HLA associations seemingly driven largely by CMV exposure. A later analysis found that TCR association rates varied across HLA loci, with DRB1 alleles showing the most associated TCRs and HLA-C alleles the fewest. The sequencing pipeline was judged likely to have produced a cluster of highly shared sequence variants as a technical artifact. In a later analysis, HLA-associated TCR beta chains showed more clonal expansion and lower generation probabilities than non-associated chains that were equally common. Sequencing depth was assumed to be roughly uniform across donors in the presence/absence analyses, though that assumption may not hold. It was suggested by the authors that the approach could potentially be generalized to other disease states and immunological phenotypes. In this cohort, only TCR beta chains were sequenced, and detectable features were limited by the absence of alpha or paired-chain data. The study listed approximately 150 TCR beta chains as associated with cytomegalovirus. Linkage disequilibrium might explain the correlated functional status among segregating V segments, but an unknown experimental factor could not be ruled out. A few of the identified cytomegalovirus-associated TCR beta chains were confirmed in vitro to be specific for cytomegalovirus antigens. According to a later analysis, parvovirus B19, influenza, CMV and Epstein-Barr virus appeared linked to several top co-occurrence clusters. V-gene and J-gene trimming of TCR beta chains was associated with a missense DCLRE1C variant in a later genetic analysis, and the association was replicated in an independent cohort.

Source material: PBMCs. The receptor chain draws on TRBV5-4 and TRBJ1-4, and the D gene may be TRBD1, 5 bases matching. This receptor was identified in a girl aged 2-10 years in good health and CMV-seronegative. The CDR3 in this case is CASSVGQNEKLFF. Here is the DNA: TGTGCCAGCAGTGTGGGGCAGAATGAAAAACTGTTTTTT.